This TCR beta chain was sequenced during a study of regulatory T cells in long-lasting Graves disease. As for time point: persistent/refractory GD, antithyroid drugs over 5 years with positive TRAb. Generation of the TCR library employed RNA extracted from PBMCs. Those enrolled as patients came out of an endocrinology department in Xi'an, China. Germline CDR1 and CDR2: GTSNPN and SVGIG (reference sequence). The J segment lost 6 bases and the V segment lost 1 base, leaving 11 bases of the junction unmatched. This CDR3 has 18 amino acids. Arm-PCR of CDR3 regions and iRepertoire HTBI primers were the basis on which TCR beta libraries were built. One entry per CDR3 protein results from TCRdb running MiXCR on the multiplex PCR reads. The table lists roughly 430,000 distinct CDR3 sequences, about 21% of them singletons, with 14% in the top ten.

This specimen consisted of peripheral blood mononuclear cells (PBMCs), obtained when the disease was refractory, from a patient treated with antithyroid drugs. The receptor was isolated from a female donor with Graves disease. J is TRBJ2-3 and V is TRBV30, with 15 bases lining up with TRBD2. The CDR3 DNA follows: TGTGCCTGGAGTGATGGACTAGCGGGAGGGCGCGGTTTGGATACGCAGTATTTT. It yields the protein CAWSDGLAGGRGLDTQYF. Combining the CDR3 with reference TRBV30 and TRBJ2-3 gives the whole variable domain SQTIHQWPATLVQPVGSPLSLECTVEGTSNPNLYWYRQAAGRGLQLLFYSVGIGQISSEVPQNLSASRPQDRQFILSSKKLLLSDSGFYLCAWSDGLAGGRGLDTQYFGPGTRLTVL.